Listed below are T cell receptor beta chains from one sample, sequenced in a study of T cell responses to AZD1222 COVID-19 vaccine. The protocol was immunoSEQ multiplex PCR, while the TCRdb copy is restricted to in-frame clones and leaves out a portion. Among over 100,000 clones listed, about 83% were seen once. The material was peripheral blood, obtained on day 0 of AZD1222 vaccination. The receptors come from an adult in good health. Each CDR3 is given with its conserved first and last residue. The D gene is left open where the match is weak. The size field is filled for only some rows; it gives once, few, many or a size class.

TRBD1 TRBJ2-7 - TRBV11-1 CASSHSGTGGHEQYF TGTGCCAGCAGCCACTCCGGGACAGGGGGCCACGAGCAGTACTTC
- TRBJ1-3 - TRBV6-1 CASSEGGGRNSGNTIYF TGTGCCAGCAGTGAGGGGGGGGGCCGCAACTCTGGAAACACCATATATTTT
TRBD2 TRBJ2-2 - TRBV2 CASSEGTSNGELFF TGTGCCAGCAGTGAAGGGACTAGTAACGGGGAGCTGTTTTTT
- TRBJ2-7 once TRBV19 CASSIGRGEQYF TGTGCCAGTAGTATCGGCCGCGGCGAGCAGTACTTC
- TRBJ1-3 - TRBV19 CASTPPGGNTIYF TGTGCCAGTACTCCCCCAGGGGGAAACACCATATATTTT
TRBD2 TRBJ2-2 - TRBV2 CASSLLGLANTGELFF TGTGCCAGCAGTCTCCTTGGACTAGCTAACACCGGGGAGCTGTTTTTT
TRBD2 TRBJ2-7 once TRBV5-6 CASSLVGTSGRRSYEQYF TGTGCCAGCAGCTTGGTCGGGACTAGCGGGAGACGATCCTACGAGCAGTACTTC
- TRBJ2-3 - TRBV28 CASSLGTDTQYF TGTGCCAGCAGTTTAGGGACAGATACGCAGTATTTT
- TRBJ2-2 - TRBV7-9 CASSLTGQKSGELFF TGTGCCAGCAGTTTGACGGGACAAAAGAGCGGGGAGCTGTTTTTT
TRBD2 TRBJ2-1 - TRBV9 CASTEGLANNEQFF TGTGCCAGCACGGAGGGACTAGCGAACAATGAGCAGTTCTTC
TRBD1 TRBJ2-7 - TRBV28 CASSPLGQGRNEQYF TGTGCCAGCAGTCCTTTGGGACAGGGCAGGAACGAGCAGTACTTC
TRBD2 TRBJ2-2 - TRBV19 CASRASGSGELFF TGTGCCAGTAGGGCTAGCGGATCCGGGGAGCTGTTTTTT
- TRBJ2-1 - TRBV21-1 CASSHARDQPGEGSYNEQFF TGTGCCAGCAGCCACGCGAGGGACCAGCCTGGGGAGGGGTCCTACAATGAGCAGTTCTTC
- TRBJ2-7 once TRBV5-1 CASSLDEGEREQYF TGCGCCAGCAGCTTGGATGAGGGTGAGAGGGAGCAGTACTTC
TRBD1 TRBJ1-4 once TRBV6-5 CASSYSQGTQEKLFF TGTGCCAGCAGTTACTCACAGGGGACGCAAGAAAAACTGTTTTTT
- TRBJ2-7 - TRBV4-3 CASSQDMYLYEQYF TGCGCCAGCAGCCAAGATATGTATCTTTACGAGCAGTACTTC
- TRBJ1-2 few TRBV28 CASITSTASRGGYTF TGTGCCAGCATTACTTCGACCGCTTCTAGAGGTGGCTACACCTTC
TRBD2 TRBJ2-1 - TRBV9 CASSVSGSSYNEQFF TGTGCCAGCAGCGTTAGCGGGAGTTCCTACAATGAGCAGTTCTTC
TRBD1 TRBJ1-1 once TRBV4-3 CASSQDYTGATRNTEAFF TGCGCCAGCAGCCAAGATTATACAGGGGCCACAAGGAACACTGAAGCTTTCTTT
- TRBJ1-6 - TRBV5-8 CASSPRYQGSNSPLHF TGTGCCAGCAGCCCGCGATATCAGGGGAGCAATTCACCCCTCCACTTT
TRBD2 TRBJ2-4 - TRBV2 CASSGTSGRAGDIQYF TGTGCCAGCAGTGGGACTAGCGGGAGGGCCGGGGACATTCAGTACTTC
- TRBJ2-4 - TRBV3-1/TRBV3-2 CASRVRGKNIQYF TGTGCCAGCAGGGTTCGGGGAAAAAACATTCAGTACTTC
TRBD1 TRBJ2-2 - TRBV10-3 CAISDGTGAGAGELFF TGTGCCATCAGTGACGGGACAGGGGCGGGGGCCGGGGAGCTGTTTTTT
- TRBJ1-1 - TRBV7-9 CASLLSGMNTEAFF TGTGCCAGCCTCTTGTCCGGGATGAACACTGAAGCTTTCTTT
TRBD2 TRBJ2-2 - TRBV2 CASGLAGVVTGELFF TGTGCCAGTGGACTAGCGGGAGTGGTCACCGGGGAGCTGTTTTTT
- TRBJ2-4 - TRBV6-5 CASRGSKNIQYF TGTGCCAGCAGAGGGAGTAAAAACATTCAGTACTTC
TRBD2 TRBJ2-1 - TRBV3-1/TRBV3-2 CASSQSGRASQFF TGTGCCAGCAGCCAGAGCGGGAGGGCAAGTCAGTTCTTC
- TRBJ1-5 - TRBV6-1 CASSEARNQPQHF TGTGCCAGCAGTGAGGCACGTAATCAGCCCCAGCATTTT
- TRBJ1-5 - TRBV27 CASSPQGFGNQPQHF TGTGCCAGTTCTCCACAGGGTTTCGGGAATCAGCCCCAGCATTTT
- TRBJ1-6 - TRBV19 CASSKETTNSPLHF TGTGCCAGTAGTAAGGAGACTACTAATTCACCCCTCCACTTT
- TRBJ2-2 - TRBV6-5 CASSYVAGRSGELFF TGTGCCAGCAGTTACGTGGCAGGGAGGTCCGGGGAGCTGTTTTTT
- TRBJ2-2 - TRBV9 CASSVVASTNTGELFF TGTGCCAGCAGCGTAGTGGCCTCAACGAACACCGGGGAGCTGTTTTTT
TRBD2 TRBJ2-1 - TRBV27 CASSPGRTIYNEQFF TGTGCCAGCAGCCCCGGGAGGACGATCTACAATGAGCAGTTCTTC
TRBD1 TRBJ2-7 - TRBV9 CASSPTPYVTGEHYEQYF TGTGCCAGCAGCCCTACACCCTACGTGACAGGGGAACACTACGAGCAGTACTTC
TRBD1 TRBJ2-7 - TRBV7-3 CASSTPGGEQYF TGTGCCAGCAGCACCCCAGGGGGCGAGCAGTACTTC
- TRBJ1-2 - TRBV27 CASSRWDGGKGGYTF TGTGCCAGCAGTAGATGGGACGGCGGTAAAGGTGGCTACACCTTC
TRBD1 TRBJ1-4 - TRBV19 CASRIGNQGVAEKLFF TGTGCCAGTAGGATTGGTAACCAGGGGGTAGCTGAAAAACTGTTTTTT
TRBD1 TRBJ1-1 once TRBV28 CASSLVQGARGEAFF TGTGCCAGCAGTTTAGTACAGGGGGCGCGAGGTGAAGCTTTCTTT
TRBD1 TRBJ2-7 - TRBV10-1 CASSRQGGNGNVGGPYEQYF TGCGCCAGCAGCAGACAGGGGGGCAACGGCAACGTGGGAGGTCCCTACGAGCAGTACTTC
- TRBJ2-5 - TRBV5-6 CASSFTPGIQETQYF TGTGCCAGCAGTTTTACACCAGGGATACAAGAGACCCAGTACTTC
TRBD1 TRBJ1-2 - TRBV30 CAGRGGLNYGYTF TGTGCCGGGCGAGGGGGCCTCAACTATGGCTACACCTTC
- TRBJ2-7 - TRBV15 CATSRDRGSAYEQYF TGTGCCACCAGCAGAGATCGGGGTAGTGCGTACGAGCAGTACTTC
- TRBJ2-2 - TRBV7-9 CASTPGTFSGELFF TGTGCCAGCACCCCTGGGACTTTTTCCGGGGAGCTGTTTTTT
TRBD2 TRBJ2-5 once TRBV18 CASSSIAGQETQYF TGTGCCAGCTCATCAATAGCGGGCCAAGAGACCCAGTACTTC
- TRBJ2-6 - TRBV10-3 CAISSSGLSGANVLTF TGTGCCATCAGCTCTTCAGGGCTCTCTGGGGCCAACGTCCTGACTTTC
- TRBJ2-5 - TRBV9 CASSPSPGTINGGTGETQYF TGTGCCAGCAGCCCCTCCCCGGGGACAATCAATGGGGGGACGGGAGAGACCCAGTACTTC
- TRBJ2-1 - TRBV20-1 CSASSLSYNEQFF TGCAGTGCTAGTTCCCTCTCCTACAATGAGCAGTTCTTC
- TRBJ1-2 - TRBV7-9 CASSFTGSNYGYTF TGTGCCAGCAGCTTCACAGGGTCTAACTATGGCTACACCTTC
- TRBJ2-3 - TRBV28 CASSLFSRATDTQYF TGTGCCAGCAGTTTATTCTCTCGCGCCACAGATACGCAGTATTTT
- TRBJ2-2 once TRBV4-1 CASSQERFTGELFF TGCGCCAGCAGCCAAGAAAGGTTCACCGGGGAGCTGTTTTTT
TRBD1 TRBJ1-5 once TRBV29-1 CSVGGQGGNQPQHF TGCAGCGTAGGTGGACAGGGAGGCAATCAGCCCCAGCATTTT
- TRBJ2-2 - TRBV3-1/TRBV3-2 CASSQTKGELFF TGTGCCAGCAGCCAAACCAAGGGGGAGCTGTTTTTT